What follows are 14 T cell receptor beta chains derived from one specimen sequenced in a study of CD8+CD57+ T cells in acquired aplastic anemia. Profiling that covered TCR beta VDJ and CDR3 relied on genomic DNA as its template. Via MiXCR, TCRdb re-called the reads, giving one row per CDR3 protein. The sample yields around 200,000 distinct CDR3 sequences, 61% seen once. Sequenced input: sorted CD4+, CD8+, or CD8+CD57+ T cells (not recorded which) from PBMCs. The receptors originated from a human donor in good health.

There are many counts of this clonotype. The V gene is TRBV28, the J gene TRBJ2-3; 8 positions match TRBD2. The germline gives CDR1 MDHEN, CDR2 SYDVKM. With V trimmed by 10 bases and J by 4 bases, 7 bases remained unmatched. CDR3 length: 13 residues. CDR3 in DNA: TGTGCCACCTTTGAAGCGGGAGCAGATACGCAGTATTTT. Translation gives CATFEAGADTQYF.

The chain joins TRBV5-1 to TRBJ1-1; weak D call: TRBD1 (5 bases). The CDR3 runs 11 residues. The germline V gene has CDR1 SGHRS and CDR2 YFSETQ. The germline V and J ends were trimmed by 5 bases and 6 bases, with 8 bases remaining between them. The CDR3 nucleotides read TGCGCCAGCAGATCACAGGCTGAAGCTTTCTTT. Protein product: CASRSQAEAFF.

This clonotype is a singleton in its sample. This chain's CDR3 is CASSGAGNEQYF. CDR3 DNA sequence: TGTGCCAGCAGCGGGGCAGGGAACGAGCAGTACTTC. The genes are TRBV13 and TRBJ2-7; possible D gene TRBD1, 5 bases. V lost 5 bases to trimming and J lost 5 bases, with 10 bases between them. Looked up from germline, CDR1 is PRHDT and CDR2 is FYEKMQ (reference sequence). This CDR3 contains 12 residues.

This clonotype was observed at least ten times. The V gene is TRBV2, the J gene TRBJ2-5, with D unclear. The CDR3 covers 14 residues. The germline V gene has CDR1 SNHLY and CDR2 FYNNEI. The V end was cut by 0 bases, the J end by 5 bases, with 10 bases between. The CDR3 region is CASSEAQLDETQYF. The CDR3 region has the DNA TGTGCCAGCAGTGAAGCGCAGCTAGACGAGACCCAGTACTTC.

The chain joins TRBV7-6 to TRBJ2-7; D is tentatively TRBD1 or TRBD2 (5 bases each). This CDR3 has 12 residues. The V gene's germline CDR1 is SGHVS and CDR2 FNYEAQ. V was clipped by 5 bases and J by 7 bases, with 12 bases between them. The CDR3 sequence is CASSRPWGEQYF. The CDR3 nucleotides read TGTGCCAGCAGCCGTCCATGGGGGGAGCAGTACTTC.

The CDR3: CASSISVGTGNRLETQYF. As DNA, the CDR3 is TGTGCCAGTAGTATTAGTGTCGGGACAGGGAACAGGCTGGAGACCCAGTACTTC. The chain is built from TRBV19 and TRBJ2-5, with 9 bases lining up with TRBD1. V lost 3 bases, J lost 5 bases, and 16 bases stayed unmatched. The length of the CDR3 is 18 residues. Per the germline V gene, CDR1 is LNHDA and CDR2 is SQIVND (reference sequence).

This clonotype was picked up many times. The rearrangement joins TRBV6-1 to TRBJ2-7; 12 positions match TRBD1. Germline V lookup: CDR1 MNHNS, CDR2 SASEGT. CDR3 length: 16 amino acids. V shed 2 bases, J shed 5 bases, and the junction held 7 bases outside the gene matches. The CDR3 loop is CASSEWVGQGADEQYF. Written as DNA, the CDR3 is TGTGCCAGCAGTGAATGGGTGGGACAGGGGGCCGACGAGCAGTACTTC.

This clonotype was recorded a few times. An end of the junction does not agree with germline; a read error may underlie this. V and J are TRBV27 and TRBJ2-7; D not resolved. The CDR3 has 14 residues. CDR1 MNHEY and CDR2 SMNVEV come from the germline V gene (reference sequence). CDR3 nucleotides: TGTGCCAGCAGTTTAGGGTACAGTTACTACGAGCGGTACTTC. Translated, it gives CASSLGYSYYERYF.

CDR3 amino acids: CASRSTGSRTDTQYF. CDR3 nucleotide sequence: TGTGCCAGCAGATCGACGGGGTCCCGCACAGATACGCAGTATTTT. This chain uses TRBV28 with TRBJ2-3; weak D call: TRBD2 (5 bases). Trimming pared 6 bases from V and 1 base from J, leaving 14 bases between. This CDR3 comprises 15 residues. Germline V gene sequence: CDR1 MDHEN, CDR2 SYDVKM.

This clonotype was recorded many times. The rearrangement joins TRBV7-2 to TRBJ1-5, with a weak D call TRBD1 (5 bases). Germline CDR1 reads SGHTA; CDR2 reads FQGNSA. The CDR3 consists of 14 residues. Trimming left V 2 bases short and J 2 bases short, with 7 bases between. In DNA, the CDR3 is TGTGCCAGCAGCTTACAGGGAGGCAATCAGCCCCAGCATTTT. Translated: CASSLQGGNQPQHF.

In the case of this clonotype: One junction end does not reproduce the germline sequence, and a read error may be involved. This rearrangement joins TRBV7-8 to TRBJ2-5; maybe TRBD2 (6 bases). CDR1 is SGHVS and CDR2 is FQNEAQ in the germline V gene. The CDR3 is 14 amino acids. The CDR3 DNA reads TGTGCCAGCAGCGTAGCGGACGGGCAAGAGACCCAGTACTTC. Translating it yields CASSVADGQETQYF.

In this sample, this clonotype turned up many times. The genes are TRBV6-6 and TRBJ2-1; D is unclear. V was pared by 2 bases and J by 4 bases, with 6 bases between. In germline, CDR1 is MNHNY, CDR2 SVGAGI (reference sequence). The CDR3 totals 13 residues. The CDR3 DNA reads TGTGCCAGCAGTTACGACACTTACAATGAGCAGTTCTTC. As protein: CASSYDTYNEQFF.

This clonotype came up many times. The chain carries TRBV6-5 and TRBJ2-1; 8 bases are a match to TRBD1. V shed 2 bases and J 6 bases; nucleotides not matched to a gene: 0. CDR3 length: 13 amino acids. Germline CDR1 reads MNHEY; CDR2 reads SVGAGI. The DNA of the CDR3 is TGTGCCAGCAGTTACGGGACAGGCAATGAGCAGTTCTTC. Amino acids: CASSYGTGNEQFF.

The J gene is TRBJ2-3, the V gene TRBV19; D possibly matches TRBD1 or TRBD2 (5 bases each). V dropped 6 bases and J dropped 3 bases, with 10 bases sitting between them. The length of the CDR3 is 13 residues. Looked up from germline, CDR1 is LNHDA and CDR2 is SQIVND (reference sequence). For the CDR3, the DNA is TGTGCCAGTAGCGGCTGGGGGACAGATACGCAGTATTTT. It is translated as CASSGWGTDTQYF. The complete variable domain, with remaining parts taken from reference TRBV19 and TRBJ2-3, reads DGGITQSPKYLFRKEGQNVTLSCEQNLNHDAMYWYRQDPGQGLRLIYYSQIVNDFQKGDIAEGYSVSREKKESFPLTVTSAQKNPTAFYLCASSGWGTDTQYFGPGTRLTVL.